The TCR beta chain described here comes from a study of control samples from healthy donors and cancer patients (TCRdb year 2020). As regards this clone: Its cognate antigen has yet to be identified. Base-call qualities are not available, and no considerably larger clone is one nucleotide away.

For CDR1 and CDR2, the germline V gene lists MNHEY and SVGAGI. The CDR3 goes from the cysteine to the phenylalanine over 14 residues. Only the CDR3 DNA is retained, 42 bases long and in frame from the first base. Trimming removed 5 bases from V and 2 bases from J, leaving 13 bases between the germline ends. Libraries were constructed by the immunoSEQ multiplex PCR assay. What TCRdb holds here is the immuneACCESS table cut down to in-frame rearrangements. Part of the clones is not present; checked against another copy, under half of the missing clones reflect an unresolved V gene, and the others are unexplained. The table for this sample lists approximately 160,000 clones; about 91% of them were counted only once. Around 2% of the sample is held by the ten biggest clonotypes.

Sequenced material: blood. Rearrangement joined TRBV6-5 to TRBJ2-7; tentative D gene TRBD1, with 6 bases matching. This receptor was taken from a woman aged 40 to 50 in good health. The CDR3 in this case is CASSRGGPTYEQYF. The DNA sequence is as follows: TGTGCCAGCAGTCGAGGGGGACCCACCTACGAGCAGTACTTC.